This record looks at one TCR beta chain sequence and its context. The data are from a study of T cell changes during pregnancy in multiple sclerosis. Germline assignment: CDR1 SQVTM and CDR2 ANQGSEA. Trimming removed 0 bases from V and 9 bases from J, with 14 bases in between. This CDR3 comprises 13 residues. Generated by immunoSEQ multiplex PCR, the TCRdb table keeps only in-frame clones and is missing some. The sample consists of about 92,000 clones, about 92% of them appearing once. The chain combines TRBV29-1 with TRBJ2-5; a weak D match, TRBD2 (5 bases). This receptor was obtained from a female donor with multiple sclerosis, enrolled in a pregnancy study. Sequenced here: peripheral blood, sampled in the first trimester of pregnancy. CDR3 DNA sequence: TGCAGCGTTGAAGAACGGGTGGGCGGGTCCCAGTACTTC. Protein product: CSVEERVGGSQYF.